The T cell receptor beta chain described here comes from a study of siplizumab effects on memory and regulatory T cells. Study-wide results and caveats: It seemed that naive T cells were more diverse than memory cells and were major contributors to the alloresponse. Naive or memory phenotype assignment was not possible for roughly 75-95% of proliferating CD4+ or CD8+ clones. No functional test confirmed suppression by proliferating siplizumab-culture Tregs. Siplizumab produced a significant reduction in alloreactive sequences that were traceable to unstimulated CD4+ memory cells.

TCRdb keeps only in-frame clones here, not all; method: immunoSEQ multiplex PCR. The sample comprises about 110,000 clones, 92% of which are singletons, and around 0.73% rests with the top ten. CDR1 is SQVTM, CDR2 ANQGSEA, per germline. This CDR3 spans 17 amino acids. V lost 7 bases and J lost 0; bases outside the gene matches: 15. As concerns this clone: Antigen unknown.

J is TRBJ2-1 and V is TRBV29-1; TRBD2 matches 7 bases. This clonotype was obtained from a human donor in good health. The source material was Tregs sorted from blood. Here the CDR3 DNA reads TGCAGCGGTTGGGGATTTCCTACTAGCGACTCCTACAATGAGCAGTTCTTC. Translated: CSGWGFPTSDSYNEQFF.